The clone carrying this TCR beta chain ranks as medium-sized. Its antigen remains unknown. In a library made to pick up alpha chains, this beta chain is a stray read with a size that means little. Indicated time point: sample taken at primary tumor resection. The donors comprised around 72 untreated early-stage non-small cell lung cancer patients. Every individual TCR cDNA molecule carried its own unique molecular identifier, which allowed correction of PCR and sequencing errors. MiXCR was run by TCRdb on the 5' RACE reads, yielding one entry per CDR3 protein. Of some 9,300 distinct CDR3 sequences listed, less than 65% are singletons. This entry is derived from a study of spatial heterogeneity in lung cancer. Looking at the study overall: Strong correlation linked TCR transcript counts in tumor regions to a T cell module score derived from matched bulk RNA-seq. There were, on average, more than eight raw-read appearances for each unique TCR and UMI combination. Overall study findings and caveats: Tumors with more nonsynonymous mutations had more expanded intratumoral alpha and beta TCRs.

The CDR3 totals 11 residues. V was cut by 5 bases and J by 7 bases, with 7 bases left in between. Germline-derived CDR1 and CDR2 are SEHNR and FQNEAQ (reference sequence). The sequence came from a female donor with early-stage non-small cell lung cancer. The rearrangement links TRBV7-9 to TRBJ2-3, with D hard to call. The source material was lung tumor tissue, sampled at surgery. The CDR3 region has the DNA TGTGCCAGCAGCCCCGGTCATACGCAGTATTTT. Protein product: CASSPGHTQYF.